This paragraph reports one T cell receptor beta chain. The entry originates in a study of control samples from healthy donors and cancer patients. The method was immunoSEQ multiplex PCR; TCRdb's version includes in-frame clones alone and lacks a portion of them. The sample has some 71,000 clones; about 92% are singletons. V shed 0 bases, J shed 2 bases, and the junction held 2 bases outside the gene matches. Germline V gene data show CDR1 as SGHNT and CDR2 as YYREEE (reference sequence). The CDR3 is 16 residues long. The sequenced sample was PBMCs. This TCR was sampled from a man aged 55 to 70 with colorectal cancer. The chain couples TRBV5-4 to TRBJ2-1, with 10 bases lining up with TRBD2. The CDR3 is CASSLEAGGTYNEQFF. In DNA form, the CDR3 reads TGTGCCAGCAGCTTGGAAGCGGGGGGGACCTACAATGAGCAGTTCTTC.